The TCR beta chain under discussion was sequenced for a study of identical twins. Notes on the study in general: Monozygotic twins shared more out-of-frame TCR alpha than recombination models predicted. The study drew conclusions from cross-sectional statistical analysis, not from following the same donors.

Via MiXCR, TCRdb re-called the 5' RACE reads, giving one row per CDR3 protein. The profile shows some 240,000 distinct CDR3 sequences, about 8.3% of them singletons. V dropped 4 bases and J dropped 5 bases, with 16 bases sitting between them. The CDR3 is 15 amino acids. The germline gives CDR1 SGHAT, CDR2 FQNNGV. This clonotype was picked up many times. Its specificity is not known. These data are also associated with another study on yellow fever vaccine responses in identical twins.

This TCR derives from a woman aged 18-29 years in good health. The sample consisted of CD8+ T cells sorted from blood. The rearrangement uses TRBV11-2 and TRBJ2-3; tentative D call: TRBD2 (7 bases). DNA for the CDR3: TGTGCCAGCAGCTCTACATGGGAGGGGGAAGATACGCAGTATTTT. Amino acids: CASSSTWEGEDTQYF.